The 29 T cell receptor beta chains reported below all come from one sample, sequenced in a study of radiotherapy plus CTLA-4 blockade in lung cancer. The assay was immunoSEQ multiplex PCR, and TCRdb's table has in-frame clones only and misses some. In the table there are some 71,000 clones, around 77% of which are singletons. The material was peripheral blood, obtained from a patient treated with radiotherapy plus ipilimumab. The receptors here all came from a human donor with non-small cell lung cancer whose response to radiotherapy plus ipilimumab could not be evaluated. Some clones in this sample may be carry-over from other donors' samples.

This chain links TRBV5-1 with TRBJ1-5; D is perhaps TRBD1 (6 bases). Germline CDR1 reads SGHRS; CDR2 reads YFSETQ. V was trimmed by 4 bases and J by 9 bases, leaving 17 bases between them. The CDR3 contains 14 residues. DNA of the CDR3: TGCGCCAGCAGCAACGGACAGAATCGAGCGCCCCAGCATTTT. Translation: CASSNGQNRAPQHF.

V and J are TRBV4-2 and TRBJ2-7; TRBD1 matches at 9 bases. In germline, CDR1 is LGHNA, CDR2 YNFKEQ. The CDR3 runs to 15 residues. V shed 6 bases, J shed 4 bases, and the junction held 10 bases outside the gene matches. The CDR3 nucleotides read TGTGCCAGCAGTTCCGGGACAGGGCAATCATACGAGCAGTACTTC. This sequence encodes CASSSGTGQSYEQYF.

CDR3 coding DNA: TGCGCCAGCAGCTTCCTAGCGGGGGGGCTAGAGACCCAGTACTTC. Amino acids: CASSFLAGGLETQYF. This chain uses TRBV5-1 with TRBJ2-5; 12 bases are a match to TRBD2. This CDR3 is built from 15 residues. Germline CDR1 and CDR2: SGHRS and YFSETQ. Trimming took 2 bases from V and 4 from J; bases not matched to a gene: 3. Full variable domain (outside the CDR3, taken from reference TRBV5-1 and TRBJ2-5): KAGVTQTPRYLIKTRGQQVTLSCSPISGHRSVSWYQQTPGQGLQFLFEYFSETQRNKGNFPGRFSGRQFSNSRSEMNVSTLELGDSALYLCASSFLAGGLETQYFGPGTRLLVL.

This clone was counted once. This chain's CDR3 is CASSDATIQGQHYEQYF. CDR3 nucleotides: TGTGCCAGCAGTGATGCGACGATACAGGGGCAACACTACGAGCAGTACTTC. This chain uses TRBV2 with TRBJ2-7, with TRBD1 matching over 7 bases. The CDR3 is made up of 17 amino acids. Germline values: CDR1 SNHLY, CDR2 FYNNEI. Trimming cost V 3 bases and J 3 bases; bases outside gene matches: 14.

The chain recombines TRBV10-3 with TRBJ1-2; D might be TRBD1 (6 bases). The length of the CDR3 is 14 residues. V was clipped by 3 bases and J by 8 bases, with 16 bases between them. Germline V CDR1 and CDR2: ENHRY, SYGVKD. CDR3 coding DNA: TGTGCCATCAGTGATGGACAGCGTCCGAGGGGCTACACCTTC. Translating it yields CAISDGQRPRGYTF.

The genes are TRBV5-1 and TRBJ1-2; D perhaps matches TRBD1 (6 bases). CDR1 SGHRS and CDR2 YFSETQ come from the germline V gene. The CDR3 spans 14 residues. Trimming shortened V by 2 bases and J by 2 bases, and 10 bases separated the two germline ends. Here the CDR3 DNA reads TGCGCCAGCAGCTTACAGGGAAGGAACTATGGCTACACCTTC. Its translation is CASSLQGRNYGYTF. Using reference TRBV5-1 and TRBJ1-2 for the parts outside the CDR3, the full variable domain is KAGVTQTPRYLIKTRGQQVTLSCSPISGHRSVSWYQQTPGQGLQFLFEYFSETQRNKGNFPGRFSGRQFSNSRSEMNVSTLELGDSALYLCASSLQGRNYGYTFGSGTRLTVV.

The genes are TRBV28 and TRBJ2-5; the D gene is possibly TRBD2 (6 bases). The CDR3 is made up of 16 amino acids. Deletions cut 5 bases from V and 2 bases from J, with 18 bases between. Germline CDR1 MDHEN, CDR2 SYDVKM. The CDR3: CASSPLSSVGQETQYF. The CDR3 coding sequence is TGTGCCAGCAGTCCCCTTTCTAGCGTGGGGCAAGAGACCCAGTACTTC.

The chain links TRBV6-5 to TRBJ2-5, with TRBD1 as a possible D gene (5 bases). The CDR3 totals 13 residues. V was cut by 5 bases and J by 5 bases, with 12 bases left in between. Germline-derived CDR1 and CDR2 are MNHEY and SVGAGI. DNA for the CDR3: TGTGCCAGCAGTCTGGCAGGGATCGAGACCCAGTACTTC. It codes for CASSLAGIETQYF.

This chain connects TRBV7-3 to TRBJ1-4, with a weak D call TRBD1 (6 bases). V lost 0 bases, J lost 6 bases, and 11 bases lay in between. The CDR3 has 15 amino acids. The germline CDR1 and CDR2 sequences are SGHTA and FQGTGA. DNA of the CDR3: TGTGCCAGCAGCTTAACGGGGGCAGGGGATGAAAAACTGTTTTTT. Protein: CASSLTGAGDEKLFF.

The genes are TRBV7-2 and TRBJ2-1; 9 bases fit TRBD2. The CDR3 is made up of 16 amino acids. V dropped 4 bases and J dropped 7; count of bases not matched to a gene: 11. Germline values: CDR1 SGHTA, CDR2 FQGNSA. Here the CDR3 DNA reads TGTGCCAGCAGCTCCCAGGGCGGGGGGGCCCGTAATGAGCAGTTCTTC. This translates into CASSSQGGGARNEQFF.

The V gene is TRBV7-9, the J gene TRBJ1-2; TRBD1 matches at 7 bases. J lost 4 bases, V lost 1 base, and 3 bases had no gene match. Germline V gives CDR1 SEHNR, CDR2 FQNEAQ (reference sequence). CDR3 length: 14 amino acids. For the CDR3, the DNA is TGTGCCAGCAGCTTAGGGGGACAGTTCTATGGCTACACCTTC. Protein: CASSLGGQFYGYTF.

The rearrangement uses TRBV11-1 and TRBJ1-1; D remains ambiguous. The CDR3 totals 14 residues. With 1 base removed from V and 1 base from J, the gap between germline ends came to 7 bases. Germline V gene lookup returns CDR1 SGHAT and CDR2 FQDESV (reference sequence). CDR3 sequence reads: CASSLDTWNTEAFF. DNA for the CDR3: TGTGCCAGCAGCTTAGACACATGGAACACTGAAGCTTTCTTT.

The chain couples TRBV6-5 to TRBJ1-2; D uncertain. This CDR3 contains 15 residues. The germline gives CDR1 MNHEY, CDR2 SVGAGI. V was pared by 2 bases and J by 4 bases, with 14 bases between. The CDR3 loop reads CASSYSPPSGYGYTF. The CDR3 DNA sequence: TGTGCCAGCAGTTACAGTCCCCCATCCGGCTATGGCTACACCTTC.

The table lists this clone with a count of one. The genes are TRBV10-3 and TRBJ2-6; 8 bases are a match to TRBD1. The CDR3 totals 15 residues. Germline loops: CDR1 ENHRY, CDR2 SYGVKD. V dropped 8 bases and J dropped 0; count of bases not matched to a gene: 3. The CDR3 protein is CAIGQGSSGANVLTF. CDR3 coding DNA: TGTGCCATCGGACAGGGAAGCTCTGGGGCCAACGTCCTGACTTTC.

V and J are TRBV19 and TRBJ1-5, with unresolved D. This CDR3 spans 19 amino acids. Germline CDR1 is LNHDA and CDR2 is SQIVND (reference sequence). With 8 bases removed from V and 4 bases from J, the gap between germline ends came to 30 bases. DNA for the CDR3: TGTGCCAGTCGAGAGCGGGCCATAAGAGCGGGCCTCGAGAATCAGCCCCAGCATTTT. It codes for CASRERAIRAGLENQPQHF.

The sample holds many counts of this clone. The chain recombines TRBV27 with TRBJ1-6; 12 bases fit TRBD1. This CDR3 has 15 residues. The germline gives CDR1 MNHEY, CDR2 SMNVEV (reference sequence). V dropped 5 bases and J dropped 8; count of bases not matched to a gene: 4. DNA for the CDR3: TGTGCCAGCAGTGTCGGGACAGGGGGCGATTCACCCCTCCACTTT. Protein: CASSVGTGGDSPLHF.

V and J are TRBV25-1 and TRBJ2-5, with 8 nucleotides matching TRBD2. The J segment lost 5 bases and the V segment lost 5 bases, leaving 4 bases of the junction unmatched. The CDR3 is 13 amino acids. Germline V gene lookup returns CDR1 MGHDK and CDR2 SYGVNS. In nucleotides, the CDR3 is TGTGCCAGCAGTCCGGGGGGGGAGGAGACCCAGTACTTC. It translates to CASSPGGEETQYF.

The gene calls are TRBV5-1 and TRBJ2-5; 7 bases fit TRBD1. The CDR3 has 12 amino acids. Germline CDR1 reads SGHRS; CDR2 reads YFSETQ. The V gene end was trimmed by 3 bases and the J gene end by 11 bases; junction bases not matched to a gene: 7. The CDR3 region is CASSYPGGQQYF. CDR3 nucleotides: TGCGCCAGCAGCTATCCAGGGGGTCAACAGTACTTC.

V gene TRBV4-1 combines with J gene TRBJ1-6; the match to TRBD1 covers 9 bases. Trimming took 4 bases from V and 9 from J; bases not matched to a gene: 7. The germline V gene has CDR1 MGHRA and CDR2 YSYEKL. There are 15 residues in the CDR3. This chain's CDR3 is CASSLPRTGASPLHF. The CDR3 nucleotides are TGCGCCAGCAGCCTACCTAGGACAGGGGCTTCACCCCTCCACTTT.

The CDR3 here is CASTIGEGVAFF. Written as DNA, the CDR3 is TGTGCCAGCACTATAGGTGAAGGGGTAGCTTTCTTT. This chain links TRBV28 with TRBJ1-1; D possibly corresponds to TRBD1 (5 bases). Germline CDR1 reads MDHEN; CDR2 reads SYDVKM. V was clipped by 7 bases and J by 10 bases, with 16 bases between them. The CDR3 consists of 12 residues. Full variable domain (missing parts from reference TRBV28 and TRBJ1-1): DVKVTQSSRYLVKRTGEKVFLECVQDMDHENMFWYRQDPGLGLRLIYFSYDVKMKEKGDIPEGYSVSREKKERFSLILESASTNQTSMYLCASTIGEGVAFFGQGTRLTVV.

The genes are TRBV7-9 and TRBJ2-2, with 7 bases matching TRBD1. This CDR3 has 14 amino acids. Germline lookup yields CDR1 SEHNR and CDR2 FQNEAQ (reference sequence). Trimming at V came to 5 bases and at J to 4 bases, leaving 4 bases not matched to a gene. CDR3 sequence (DNA): TGTGCCAGCAGCCGGGACAGCCGCACCGGGGAGCTGTTTTTT. Translating gives CASSRDSRTGELFF. The full variable domain, with the rest looked up from reference TRBV7-9 and TRBJ2-2, is DTGVSQNPRHKITKRGQNVTFRCDPISEHNRLYWYRQTLGQGPEFLTYFQNEAQLEKSRLLSDRFSAERPKGSFSTLEIQRTEQGDSAMYLCASSRDSRTGELFFGEGSRLTVL.

The rearrangement joins TRBV15 to TRBJ1-3; 7 nucleotides agree with TRBD1. The V segment lost 3 bases and the J segment 0 bases; nucleotides outside the gene matches: 5. Germline V lookup: CDR1 LNHNV, CDR2 YYDKDF (reference sequence). This CDR3 contains 16 residues. The CDR3 spells CATSSPGQLSGNTIYF. CDR3 coding DNA: TGTGCCACCAGCAGCCCGGGACAGCTCTCTGGAAACACCATATATTTT.

This clone has just a few counts. J is TRBJ2-7 and V is TRBV5-1; TRBD2 matches at 16 bases. The CDR3 loop spans 19 amino acids. After removal of 4 bases from V and 4 bases from J, the junction contained 14 bases not matched to a gene. CDR1 is SGHRS, CDR2 YFSETQ, per germline. CDR3 residues: CASSQTGTSGGGVRYEQYF. Written as DNA, the CDR3 is TGCGCCAGCAGCCAGACCGGGACTAGCGGGGGGGGAGTGAGGTACGAGCAGTACTTC. Filled out from reference TRBV5-1 and TRBJ2-7, the complete variable domain reads KAGVTQTPRYLIKTRGQQVTLSCSPISGHRSVSWYQQTPGQGLQFLFEYFSETQRNKGNFPGRFSGRQFSNSRSEMNVSTLELGDSALYLCASSQTGTSGGGVRYEQYFGPGTRLTVT.

V is TRBV5-1 and J is TRBJ1-5, with a tentative D call TRBD1 (5 bases). The V end lost 1 base, the J end lost 5 bases, and 7 bases lay between the germline ends. This CDR3 comprises 13 residues. Germline CDR1 is SGHRS and CDR2 is YFSETQ. CDR3 bases: TGCGCCAGCAGCTTGTCGACAGATCAGCCCCAGCATTTT. It is translated as CASSLSTDQPQHF.

The rearrangement links TRBV9 to TRBJ2-5, with 11 bases fitting TRBD2. V shed 4 bases, J shed 6 bases, and the junction held 8 bases outside the gene matches. The CDR3 has 15 amino acids. Per the germline V gene, CDR1 is SGDLS and CDR2 is YYNGEE. The CDR3 DNA is TGTGCCAGCAGCTTTGCTAGCGGGGGGCCGAAGACCCAGTACTTC. This sequence encodes CASSFASGGPKTQYF.

This chain uses TRBV11-2 with TRBJ1-1; D call uncertain. CDR1 is SGHAT, CDR2 FQNNGV, per germline. V was cut by 4 bases and J by 5 bases, with 14 bases left in between. The CDR3 is 14 residues long. The CDR3 region is CASSSEGGWTEAFF. CDR3 coding DNA: TGTGCCAGCAGCTCTGAGGGAGGGTGGACTGAAGCTTTCTTT.

The V call is TRBV5-1, the J call TRBJ1-2; D is perhaps TRBD1 (5 bases). CDR1 is SGHRS and CDR2 is YFSETQ in the germline V gene. The germline V and J ends were trimmed by 3 bases and 3 bases, with 12 bases remaining between them. This CDR3 has 14 residues. CDR3 DNA: TGCGCCAGCAGCTCCCAGGACAACGACTATGGCTACACCTTC. It specifies CASSSQDNDYGYTF.

V gene TRBV11-1 combines with J gene TRBJ2-2; the match to TRBD2 covers 8 bases. The CDR3 runs to 14 residues. V dropped 8 bases and J dropped 1; count of bases not matched to a gene: 3. Germline-derived CDR1 and CDR2 are SGHAT and FQDESV (reference sequence). CDR3: CASLRGGNTGELFF. The CDR3 DNA is TGTGCCAGCCTCCGGGGGGGGAACACCGGGGAGCTGTTTTTT.

A single count supports this clone. The rearrangement joins TRBV4-2 to TRBJ2-3, with 8 bases aligning to TRBD2. The germline V gene encodes CDR1 LGHNA and CDR2 YNFKEQ. With V trimmed by 4 bases and J by 4 bases, 7 bases remained unmatched. CDR3 length equals 15 residues. The CDR3 region has the DNA TGTGCCAGCAGCCTCGGCGGGGGGCGGGCAGATACGCAGTATTTT. Translation: CASSLGGGRADTQYF.